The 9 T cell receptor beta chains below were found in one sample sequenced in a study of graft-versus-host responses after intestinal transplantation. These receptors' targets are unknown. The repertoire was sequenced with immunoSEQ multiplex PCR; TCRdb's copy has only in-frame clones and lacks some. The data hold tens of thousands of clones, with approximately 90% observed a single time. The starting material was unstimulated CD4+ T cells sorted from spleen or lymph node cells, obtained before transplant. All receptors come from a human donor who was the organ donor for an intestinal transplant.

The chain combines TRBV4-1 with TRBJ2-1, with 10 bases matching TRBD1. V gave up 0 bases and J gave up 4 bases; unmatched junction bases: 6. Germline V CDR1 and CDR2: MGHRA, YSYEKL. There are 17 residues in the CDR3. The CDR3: CASSQDPRQGAYNEQFF. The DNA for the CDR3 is TGCGCCAGCAGCCAAGATCCTAGACAGGGGGCTTACAATGAGCAGTTCTTC.

CDR3 sequence reads: CAISASTGAAYGYTF. For the CDR3, the DNA is TGTGCCATCAGTGCCTCTACAGGGGCCGCCTATGGCTACACCTTC. The V and J genes are TRBV10-3 and TRBJ1-2; 7 positions agree with TRBD1. Germline-derived CDR1 and CDR2 are ENHRY and SYGVKD. CDR3 length equals 15 residues. With 4 bases clipped from V and 4 bases from J, the junction kept 9 bases outside the gene matches.

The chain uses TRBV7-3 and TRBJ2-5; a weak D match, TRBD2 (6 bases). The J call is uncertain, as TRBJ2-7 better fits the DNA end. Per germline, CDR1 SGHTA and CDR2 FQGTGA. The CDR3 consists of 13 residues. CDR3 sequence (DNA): TGTGCCAGCAGCTTAGCGGGATCCTACGAGCAGTACTTC. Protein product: CASSLAGSYEQYF.

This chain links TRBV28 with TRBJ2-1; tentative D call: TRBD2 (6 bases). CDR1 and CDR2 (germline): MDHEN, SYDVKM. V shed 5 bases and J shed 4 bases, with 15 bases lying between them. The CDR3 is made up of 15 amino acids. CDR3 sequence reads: CASSTRGGGYNEQFF. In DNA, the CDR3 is TGTGCCAGCAGTACGCGGGGTGGGGGGTACAATGAGCAGTTCTTC.

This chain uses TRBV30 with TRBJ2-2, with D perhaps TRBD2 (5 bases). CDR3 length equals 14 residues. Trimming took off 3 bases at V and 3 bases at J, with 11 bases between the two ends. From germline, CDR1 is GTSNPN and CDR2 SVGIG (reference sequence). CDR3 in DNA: TGTGCCTGGAGCGGTCAGCGGTACACCGGGGAGCTGTTTTTT. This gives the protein CAWSGQRYTGELFF.

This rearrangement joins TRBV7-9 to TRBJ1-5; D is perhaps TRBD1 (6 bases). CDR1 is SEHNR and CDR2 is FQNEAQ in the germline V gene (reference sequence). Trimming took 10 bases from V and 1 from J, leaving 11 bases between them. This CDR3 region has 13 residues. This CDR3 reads CAISDRSNQPQHF. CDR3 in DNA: TGTGCCATTTCGGACAGAAGCAATCAGCCCCAGCATTTT. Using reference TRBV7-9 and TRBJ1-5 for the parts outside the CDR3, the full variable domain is DTGVSQNPRHKITKRGQNVTFRCDPISEHNRLYWYRQTLGQGPEFLTYFQNEAQLEKSRLLSDRFSAERPKGSFSTLEIQRTEQGDSAMYLCAISDRSNQPQHFGDGTRLSIL.

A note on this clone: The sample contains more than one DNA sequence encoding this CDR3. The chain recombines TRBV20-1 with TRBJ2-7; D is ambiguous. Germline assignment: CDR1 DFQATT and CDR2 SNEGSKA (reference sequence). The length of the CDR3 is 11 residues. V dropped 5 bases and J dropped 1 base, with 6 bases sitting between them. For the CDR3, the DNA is TGCAGTGCTCGGGTTTCCTACGAGCAGTACTTC. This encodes CSARVSYEQYF.

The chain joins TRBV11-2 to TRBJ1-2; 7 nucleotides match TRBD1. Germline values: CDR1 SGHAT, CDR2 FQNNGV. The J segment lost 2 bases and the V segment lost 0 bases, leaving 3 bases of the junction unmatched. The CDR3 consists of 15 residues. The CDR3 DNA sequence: TGTGCCAGCAGCTTAGATCCAGGGGGGAACTATGGCTACACCTTC. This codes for CASSLDPGGNYGYTF.

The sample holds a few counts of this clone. The CDR3 here is CASSYLGAPLNSPLHF. DNA for the CDR3: TGTGCCAGCAGTTACTTGGGGGCCCCGTTGAATTCACCCCTCCACTTT. The chain joins TRBV6-6 to TRBJ1-6; TRBD1 is a possible D gene (6 bases). Germline V CDR1 and CDR2: MNHNY, SVGAGI (reference sequence). The CDR3 totals 16 residues. V shed 1 base and J shed 7 bases, with 14 bases lying between them.